This TCR beta chain was sequenced in a study of human T cells and chemical hapten exposure. Separate cDNA molecules received unique molecular identifiers, which the library attached to them. Each CDR3 protein is one row after TCRdb ran MiXCR on the RACE reads. The sample has 300,000 to 450,000 distinct CDR3 sequences, 5.1% seen once; the top ten hold 2.6%. This clonotype was counted ten times or more. CDR3 size: 13 residues. V lost 7 bases, J lost 5 bases, and 12 bases lay in between. Germline V CDR1 and CDR2: MNHEY, SVGAGI. The time point is: pre-sensitization, week 0. Specified treatment: therapeutic diphenylcyclopropenone sensitization with weekly scalp DPC.

The TCR comes from a woman between 45 and 60 years old with alopecia areata. Some clones in this sample may be carry-over from other donors' samples. This material consisted of whole blood, taken in connection with sensitization to the hapten diphenylcyclopropenone (DPC). The chain carries TRBV6-5 and TRBJ1-5; tentative D call: TRBD1 (5 bases). The CDR3 nucleotides are TGTGCCAGCACCTCAGGGTTCGATCAGCCCCAGCATTTT. Translating it yields CASTSGFDQPQHF.